The rows below give T cell receptor beta chains drawn from one sample of a study of early T cells in non-severe SARS-CoV-2 infection. TCRdb reprocessed the 5' RACE reads with MiXCR, giving one entry per CDR3 protein. The data show fewer than 30,000 distinct CDR3 sequences, with approximately 4.1% seen just once and 5% to 8% held by the top ten. The sequenced sample consisted of whole blood. The receptor source for this set is an adult who was a healthcare worker with PCR-confirmed SARS-CoV-2 infection or an uninfected control (not recorded which). Each CDR3 is given with its conserved first and last residue. The D gene is left open where the match is weak. Some rows mark clone size as missing; the rest say once, few, many or name a class of expanded clone.

J gene	D gene	clone size	V gene	CDR3 protein	CDR3 DNA
TRBJ1-2	TRBD1	few	TRBV10-3	CAISEGQGDYGYTF	TGTGCCATCAGTGAGGGACAGGGGGACTATGGCTACACCTTC
TRBJ2-3	TRBD2	few	TRBV5-4	CASSSSSGTDTQYF	TGTGCCAGCAGCTCCTCTAGCGGGACAGATACGCAGTATTTT
TRBJ2-4	TRBD2	medium-sized	TRBV5-4	CASSLWGRLAENIQYF	TGTGCCAGCAGCTTGTGGGGAAGACTAGCGGAAAACATTCAGTACTTC
TRBJ2-5	TRBD2	many	TRBV7-3	CASSPIPGLGAETQYF	TGTGCCAGCAGCCCCATACCGGGACTAGGTGCAGAGACCCAGTACTTC
TRBJ1-4	NA	many	TRBV7-2	CASSLGVSGGYEKLFF	TGTGCCAGCAGCTTAGGAGTATCGGGGGGCTATGAAAAACTGTTTTTT
TRBJ2-7	TRBD2	NA	TRBV28	CASSPTSGLAGVGHEQYF	TGTGCCAGCAGTCCCACGTCGGGGCTAGCGGGAGTAGGGCACGAGCAGTACTTC
TRBJ1-2	NA	many	TRBV5-1	CASSLVAGVYGYTF	TGCGCCAGCAGCTTGGTAGCAGGGGTCTATGGCTACACCTTC
TRBJ1-4	TRBD1	medium-sized	TRBV9	CASSVGQGGEKLFF	TGTGCCAGCAGCGTAGGACAGGGTGGTGAAAAACTGTTTTTT
TRBJ1-2	TRBD1	many	TRBV11-1	CASSFGTGNGYTF	TGTGCCAGCAGCTTTGGGACAGGGAATGGCTACACCTTC
TRBJ1-4	NA	NA	TRBV29-1	CSVPGTTGEKLFF	TGCAGCGTCCCCGGGACTACAGGCGAAAAACTGTTTTTT
TRBJ2-5	NA	few	TRBV2	CASMGQSGRTQYF	TGTGCCAGCATGGGGCAATCTGGGCGGACCCAGTACTTC
TRBJ2-7	NA	many	TRBV7-6	CASSLVGDEQYF	TGTGCCAGCAGCTTAGTCGGGGACGAGCAGTACTTC
TRBJ2-3	NA	NA	TRBV7-9	CASSPYTGSFTDTQYF	TGTGCCAGCAGCCCTTATACCGGGTCATTCACAGATACGCAGTATTTT
TRBJ2-3	NA	NA	TRBV5-6	CASSGRLGTDTQYF	TGTGCCAGCAGCGGTCGACTTGGCACAGATACGCAGTATTTT
TRBJ2-5	NA	few	TRBV7-8	CASSRGRFAAFKETQYF	TGTGCCAGCAGCCGGGGGCGGTTTGCGGCGTTCAAAGAGACCCAGTACTTC
TRBJ2-7	NA	many	TRBV29-1	CSAGSGYEQYF	TGCAGCGCCGGATCAGGGTACGAGCAGTACTTC
TRBJ1-1	NA	many	TRBV9	CASSVGTGDSLGAFF	TGTGCCAGCAGCGTAGGGACGGGGGACTCCCTTGGAGCTTTCTTT
TRBJ1-5	NA	few	TRBV7-2	CASSLSSGAPQHF	TGTGCCAGCAGCTTATCGAGCGGGGCCCCCCAGCATTTT
TRBJ2-4	NA	many	TRBV27	CASSLSEAGRAKNIQYF	TGTGCCAGCAGTTTATCGGAGGCGGGGAGAGCCAAAAACATTCAGTACTTC
TRBJ2-7	NA	medium-sized	TRBV7-9	CASSLFGGSSYEQYF	TGTGCCAGCAGCTTATTCGGAGGGAGCTCCTACGAGCAGTACTTC
TRBJ2-5	NA	many	TRBV29-1	CSAGRAQETQYF	TGCAGCGCTGGACGGGCCCAAGAGACCCAGTACTTC
TRBJ2-4	NA	many	TRBV29-1	CSVPKGNWGLFVENIQYF	TGCAGCGTCCCTAAGGGGAATTGGGGGTTGTTTGTTGAAAACATTCAGTACTTC
TRBJ2-3	TRBD2	many	TRBV10-3	CATGVGGSTDTQYF	TGTGCCACCGGCGTGGGGGGGAGCACAGATACGCAGTATTTT
TRBJ2-1	TRBD2	NA	TRBV4-3	CASSQGFLAGGYNEQFF	TGCGCCAGCAGCCAAGGCTTCCTAGCGGGCGGATACAATGAGCAGTTCTTC
TRBJ1-5	TRBD1	NA	TRBV12-3/TRBV12-4	CASSRDRGLQPQHF	TGTGCCAGCAGCCGGGACAGGGGGCTTCAGCCCCAGCATTTT
TRBJ1-2	TRBD1	many	TRBV12-3/TRBV12-4	CASSSPQGQGNYGYTF	TGTGCCAGCAGTTCTCCTCAGGGACAGGGGAACTATGGCTACACCTTC
TRBJ2-1	NA	many	TRBV6-5	CASTEQGSYNEQFF	TGTGCCAGCACCGAACAGGGTTCCTACAATGAGCAGTTCTTC
TRBJ2-5	TRBD2	few	TRBV3-1	CASSQGITGGETQYF	TGTGCCAGCAGCCAAGGAATAACGGGAGGCGAGACCCAGTACTTC
TRBJ2-7	NA	many	TRBV7-2	CASSLNAGYYEQYF	TGTGCCAGCAGCCTAAACGCAGGGTACTACGAGCAGTACTTC
TRBJ2-7	NA	many	TRBV20-1	CSANRPTRASYEQYF	TGCAGTGCCAACCGCCCCACGAGGGCCTCCTACGAGCAGTACTTC
TRBJ2-7	TRBD1	NA	TRBV20-1	CSARGTGVYEQYF	TGCAGTGCTAGAGGGACAGGGGTATACGAGCAGTACTTC
TRBJ2-3	TRBD2	many	TRBV7-2	CASSKGLAGVRDTQYF	TGTGCCAGCAGCAAAGGACTAGCGGGAGTGAGAGATACGCAGTATTTT
TRBJ2-2	TRBD2	many	TRBV6-2/TRBV6-3	CASRGDGELFF	TGTGCCAGCCGGGGGGACGGGGAGCTGTTTTTT